A selection of T cell receptor beta chains follows, all from one sample in a study of shared clonotypes between healthy human individuals. Profiled with immunoSEQ multiplex PCR; TCRdb holds only in-frame clones, not every one. The sample carries 1.4 million to 1.5 million clones, more than 95% recorded once. The source material was naive CD4+ T cells sorted from blood. All receptors derive from a man aged 25 to 45 in good health. CDR3s include the opening cysteine and the closing phenylalanine or tryptophan. Fields, in order: V gene, clone size, D gene, J gene, CDR3 DNA, CDR3 protein. A D gene is named only where the DNA matches it firmly. Size is omitted from some rows. Given values are once, few, many or a class for expanded clones.

TRBV5-1,NA,NA,TRBJ2-2,TGCGCCAGCAGCTTACCTCAGGGTTCCGGGGAGCTGTTTTTT,CASSLPQGSGELFF
TRBV15,NA,NA,TRBJ2-4,TGTGCCACCAGATCCAGTATCGTGGCCAAAAACATTCAGTACTTC,CATRSSIVAKNIQYF
TRBV7-8,once,TRBD1,TRBJ1-1,TGTGCCAGCAGCTTAGAGACCAGGGGGGTTAGGACTGAAGCTTTCTTT,CASSLETRGVRTEAFF
TRBV18,NA,TRBD2,TRBJ2-2,TGTGCCAGCTCACCATTTACGACTAGCGGGAGTGTCTCCCGGACCGGGGAGCTGTTTTTT,CASSPFTTSGSVSRTGELFF
TRBV5-1,NA,TRBD2,TRBJ2-5,TGCGCCAGCAGTTATATAGCGGGAGGGGGTGAGACCCAGTACTTC,CASSYIAGGGETQYF
TRBV7-2,NA,TRBD2,TRBJ2-3,TGTGCCAGCAGCACGCCGACTAGCGGGAGATTTTTTTTGGATACGCAGTATTTT,CASSTPTSGRFFLDTQYF
TRBV28,NA,TRBD1,TRBJ1-1,TGTGCCAGCAGTTCCAGACAGGGGAGGTGGACTGAAGCTTTCTTT,CASSSRQGRWTEAFF
TRBV5-4,NA,TRBD1,TRBJ2-1,TGTGCCAGCAGCCCCCTAGACAGGGGATACAATGAGCAGTTCTTC,CASSPLDRGYNEQFF
TRBV4-3,NA,NA,TRBJ2-2,TGCGCCAGCAGCCAAGGTCTAGGGCTAGGAAGTTCCGGGGAGCTGTTTTTT,CASSQGLGLGSSGELFF
TRBV5-1,NA,TRBD1,TRBJ2-2,TGCGCCAGCAGCTTAGTGACAGGGACGAGTGGGGAGCTGTTTTTT,CASSLVTGTSGELFF
TRBV30,NA,NA,TRBJ2-1,TGTGCCTGGAGGGCGACCCCTTTCGCCCGCTCCTACAATGAGCAGTTCTTC,CAWRATPFARSYNEQFF
TRBV7-2,NA,NA,TRBJ2-7,TGTGCCAGCACCTCGGGTGTAGGCACCTCCTCCTACGAGCAGTACTTC,CASTSGVGTSSYEQYF
TRBV5-1,NA,NA,TRBJ1-1,TGCGCCAGCAGCTTGTATGATTTGGGCACTGAAGCTTTCTTT,CASSLYDLGTEAFF
TRBV5-1,NA,NA,TRBJ2-3,TGCGCCAGCGGGCTAGGAGGGGGGACAGATACGCAGTATTTT,CASGLGGGTDTQYF
TRBV10-3,NA,TRBD1,TRBJ2-7,TGTGCCATCAGACCGGGACAGGGATTAGAGGAGCAGTACTTC,CAIRPGQGLEEQYF
TRBV7-2,NA,TRBD2,TRBJ2-2,TGTGCCAGCAGCTACGGGACTAGCGGAAGGGTCAGGGAGCTGTTTTTT,CASSYGTSGRVRELFF
TRBV28,NA,TRBD1,TRBJ2-1,TGTGCCAGCAGTCTAGATAAGACAGGGATCTGGTACAATGAGCAGTTCTTC,CASSLDKTGIWYNEQFF
TRBV19,once,NA,TRBJ1-5,TGTGCCAGTAGTACCTCGTACAGGGTTGGCAATCAGCCCCAGCATTTT,CASSTSYRVGNQPQHF
TRBV11-2,once,TRBD2,TRBJ2-1,TGTGCCAGCAGCCGAACCTCTAGCGGGAGCCCCCACAATGAGCAGTTCTTC,CASSRTSSGSPHNEQFF
TRBV5-1,NA,NA,TRBJ2-1,TGCGCCAGCAGCTTGGATCCGGGGAGCAATGAGCAGTTCTTC,CASSLDPGSNEQFF
TRBV2,NA,NA,TRBJ2-5,TGTGCCCGCAGTGCACCAGGGGGAGGGGGCTGGGAGACCCAGTACTTC,CARSAPGGGGWETQYF
TRBV6-1,NA,TRBD1,TRBJ2-7,TGTGCCAGCAGGGTACAGGGGTGGGGCGAGCAGTACTTC,CASRVQGWGEQYF
TRBV7-2,NA,NA,TRBJ1-5,TGTGCCAGCAGCCCCGGGGGGGCCCAGCCCCAGCATTTT,CASSPGGAQPQHF
TRBV2,NA,TRBD1,TRBJ1-1,TGTGCCAGCAGCGCGGGACAGAGCACTGAAGCTTTCTTT,CASSAGQSTEAFF
TRBV11-2,NA,NA,TRBJ2-1,TGTGCCAGCAGCTTAGTTAGGGACTCCTACAATGAGCAGTTCTTC,CASSLVRDSYNEQFF
TRBV4-3,NA,NA,TRBJ2-7,TGCGCCAGCAGCCAAGATACCGCGGCAGGGGAACCCTACGAGCAGTACTTC,CASSQDTAAGEPYEQYF
TRBV4-1,NA,NA,TRBJ2-5,TGCGCCAGCAGCCAAGAGGTGGCAGGACAAGAGACCCAGTACTTC,CASSQEVAGQETQYF
TRBV5-1,NA,NA,TRBJ2-5,TGCGCCAGCAGCTTCCGGGCAGGGCGGGAAGAGACCCAGTACTTC,CASSFRAGREETQYF
TRBV4-3,once,NA,TRBJ2-3,TGCGCCAGCAGCCAAGATGGGGGGACATTCGAGGGTACGCAGTATTTT,CASSQDGGTFEGTQYF
TRBV6-6,NA,TRBD2,TRBJ2-3,TGTGCCAGCAGTCCGACGCGGGGGGGGACAGATACGCAGTATTTT,CASSPTRGGTDTQYF
TRBV2,NA,NA,TRBJ2-1,TGTGCCAGCAGGCGTGAAGTTGGTGATGAGCAGTTCTTC,CASRREVGDEQFF
TRBV7-9,NA,NA,TRBJ1-3,TGTGCCAGCAGCTTAGCAGGGCGAGGAAACACCATATATTTT,CASSLAGRGNTIYF
TRBV7-9,NA,TRBD2,TRBJ2-4,TGTGCCAGCAGCACTGTAGCGGGAGTATCTGTTGAAGCCAAAAACATTCAGTACTTC,CASSTVAGVSVEAKNIQYF
TRBV27,NA,NA,TRBJ2-5,TGTGCCAGCAGTGTAACAGGGCCCGAGACCCAGTACTTC,CASSVTGPETQYF
TRBV6-5,NA,TRBD1,TRBJ1-2,TGTGCCAGCAGTTATGACAGGGGATATGGCTACACCTTC,CASSYDRGYGYTF
TRBV6-6,NA,TRBD1,TRBJ1-1,TGTGCCAGCAGTTACAAGCGACAGGGGAACACTGAAGCTTTCTTT,CASSYKRQGNTEAFF
TRBV6-5,NA,NA,TRBJ2-3,TGTGCCAGCAGTTACTCGATGTTGGGGTCTACAGATACGCAGTATTTT,CASSYSMLGSTDTQYF
TRBV7-2,NA,NA,TRBJ2-7,TGTGCCAGCAGCTTAGTTGCGGGGGCGGGCGAGCAGTACTTC,CASSLVAGAGEQYF
TRBV2,NA,NA,TRBJ1-5,TGTGCCAGCAGTGACAGGGGCAATAGCAATCAGCCCCAGCATTTT,CASSDRGNSNQPQHF
TRBV11-2,NA,NA,TRBJ2-7,TGTGCCAGCAGCTTAGTCAGGGGAGGCGAGCAGTACTTC,CASSLVRGGEQYF
TRBV5-1,NA,NA,TRBJ2-2,TGCGCCAGCAGGCCGCAGGGTTCCGGGGAGCTGTTTTTT,CASRPQGSGELFF
TRBV7-2,NA,NA,TRBJ2-1,TGTGCCAGCGGGGTGCGGGCGCACAATGAGCAGTTCTTC,CASGVRAHNEQFF
TRBV9,once,NA,TRBJ2-2,TGTGCCAGCAGCCCCCGCACCAACACCGGGGAGCTGTTTTTT,CASSPRTNTGELFF
TRBV19,NA,NA,TRBJ2-2,TGTGCCAGTAGTATCGTCGGAGTCAACACCGGGGAGCTGTTTTTT,CASSIVGVNTGELFF
TRBV7-3,NA,NA,TRBJ2-7,TGTGCCAGCAGCTTAGTAGCCGGCTACGAGCAGTACTTC,CASSLVAGYEQYF
TRBV28,NA,NA,TRBJ1-4,TGTGCCAGCAGGCCCACAGGACCAACTAATGAAAAACTGTTTTTT,CASRPTGPTNEKLFF
TRBV6-4,once,NA,TRBJ2-1,TGTGCCAGCAGTGAGGCCGGAACGAGCTCCTACAATGAGCAGTTCTTC,CASSEAGTSSYNEQFF
TRBV5-1,NA,NA,TRBJ1-1,TGCGCCAGCAGCTTGGGGGTGGGGTTGAACACTGAAGCTTTCTTT,CASSLGVGLNTEAFF
TRBV27,NA,TRBD1,TRBJ2-5,TGTGCCAGCAGTTGGACAGGTGGACAGACCCAGTACTTC,CASSWTGGQTQYF
TRBV4-3,once,NA,TRBJ1-2,TGCGCCAGCAGCCAAGATCCAGGGGCGGATGGCTACACCTTC,CASSQDPGADGYTF
TRBV28,NA,NA,TRBJ1-5,TGTGCCAGCAGTCTGCCGGGGGACCAGCATTTT,CASSLPGDQHF
TRBV18,NA,NA,TRBJ1-4,TGTGCCAGCTCACCTCTCACCCGGGAGCAGGGTGTCTTAAAACTGTTTTTT,CASSPLTREQGVLKLFF
TRBV25-1,NA,TRBD1,TRBJ2-6,TGTGCCAGCAGTACCCGACAGGGAGAATCCTCTGGGGCCAACGTCCTGACTTTC,CASSTRQGESSGANVLTF
TRBV6-5,NA,NA,TRBJ2-7,TGTGCCAGCAGTTACACGAGTGCCTACGAGCAGTACTTC,CASSYTSAYEQYF
TRBV7-2,NA,NA,TRBJ2-2,TGTGCCAGCAGCTTACAGGGACACACCGGGGAGCTGTTTTTT,CASSLQGHTGELFF
TRBV11-2,NA,NA,TRBJ1-5,TGTGCCAGCAGCTTATCATCGCATAGCAATCAGCCCCAGCATTTT,CASSLSSHSNQPQHF
TRBV5-4,once,NA,TRBJ2-2,TGTGCCAGCAGCCCGCAACCCAGGGATCACACCGGGGAGCTGTTTTTT,CASSPQPRDHTGELFF
TRBV18,NA,TRBD2,TRBJ2-7,TGTGCCAGCTCACCTCTAGCGGGAAGCTACGAGCAGTACTTC,CASSPLAGSYEQYF
TRBV18,NA,NA,TRBJ2-7,TGTGCCAGCTCACCTCGAGGGCAGGGAACAACCGTCTACGAGCAGTACTTC,CASSPRGQGTTVYEQYF
TRBV19,NA,NA,TRBJ2-7,TGTGCCAGTAGTTCTTCGACAGGCCCGGAGACGAAGCAGTACTTC,CASSSSTGPETKQYF